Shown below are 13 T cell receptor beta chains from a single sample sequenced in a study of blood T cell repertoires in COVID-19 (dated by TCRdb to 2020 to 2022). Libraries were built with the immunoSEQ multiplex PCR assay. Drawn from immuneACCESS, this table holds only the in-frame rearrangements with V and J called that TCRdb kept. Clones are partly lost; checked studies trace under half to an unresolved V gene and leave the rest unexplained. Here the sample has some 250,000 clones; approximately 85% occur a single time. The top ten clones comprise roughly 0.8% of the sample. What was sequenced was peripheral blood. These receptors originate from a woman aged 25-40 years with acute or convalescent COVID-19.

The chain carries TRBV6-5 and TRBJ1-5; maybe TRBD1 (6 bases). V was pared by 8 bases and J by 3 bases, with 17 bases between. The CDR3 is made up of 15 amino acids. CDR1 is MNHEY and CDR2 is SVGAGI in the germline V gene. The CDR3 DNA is TGTGCCAGCGCCGCCGAGGGGACATCCAATCAGCCCCAGCATTTT. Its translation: CASAAEGTSNQPQHF.

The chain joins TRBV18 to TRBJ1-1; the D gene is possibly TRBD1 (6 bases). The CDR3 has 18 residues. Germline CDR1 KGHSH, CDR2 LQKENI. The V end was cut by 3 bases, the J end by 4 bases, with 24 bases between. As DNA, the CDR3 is TGTGCCAGCTCACCCAAAATCAGGGGTACAACCTCGGGCACTGAAGCTTTCTTT. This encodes CASSPKIRGTTSGTEAFF.

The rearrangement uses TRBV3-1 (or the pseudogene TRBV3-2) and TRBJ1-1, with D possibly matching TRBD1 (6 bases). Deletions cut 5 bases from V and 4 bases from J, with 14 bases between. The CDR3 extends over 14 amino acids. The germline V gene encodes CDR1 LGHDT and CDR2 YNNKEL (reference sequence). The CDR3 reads CASSATGLGTEAFF. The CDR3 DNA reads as TGTGCCAGCAGCGCGACAGGATTAGGCACTGAAGCTTTCTTT.

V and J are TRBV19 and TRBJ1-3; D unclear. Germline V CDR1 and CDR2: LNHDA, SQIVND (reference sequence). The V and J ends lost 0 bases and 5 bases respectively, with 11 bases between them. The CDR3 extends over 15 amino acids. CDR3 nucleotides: TGTGCCAGTAGTATAGAGGTGGGGAGGAGAAACACCATATATTTT. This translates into CASSIEVGRRNTIYF.

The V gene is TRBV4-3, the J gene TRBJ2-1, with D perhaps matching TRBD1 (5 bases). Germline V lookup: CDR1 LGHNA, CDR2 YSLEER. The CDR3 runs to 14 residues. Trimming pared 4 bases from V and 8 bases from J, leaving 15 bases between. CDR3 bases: TGCGCCAGCAGCCGGGGAAGGGGCCAAGATGAGCAGTTCTTC. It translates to CASSRGRGQDEQFF.

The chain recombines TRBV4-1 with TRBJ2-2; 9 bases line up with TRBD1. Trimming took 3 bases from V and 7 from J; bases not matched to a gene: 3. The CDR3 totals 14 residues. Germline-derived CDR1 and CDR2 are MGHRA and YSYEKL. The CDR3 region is CASSQGQGIGELFF. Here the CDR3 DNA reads TGCGCCAGCAGCCAGGGACAGGGTATCGGGGAGCTGTTTTTT.

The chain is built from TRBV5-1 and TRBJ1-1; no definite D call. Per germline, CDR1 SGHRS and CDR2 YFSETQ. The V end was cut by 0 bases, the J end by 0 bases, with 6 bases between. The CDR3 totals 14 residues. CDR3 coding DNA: TGCGCCAGCAGCTTGGACTCCCTGAACACTGAAGCTTTCTTT. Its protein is CASSLDSLNTEAFF.

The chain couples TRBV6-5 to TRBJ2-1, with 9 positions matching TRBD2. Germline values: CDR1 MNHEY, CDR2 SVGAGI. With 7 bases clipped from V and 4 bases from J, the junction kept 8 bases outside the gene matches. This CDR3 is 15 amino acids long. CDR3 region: CASNPASGVYNEQFF. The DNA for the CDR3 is TGTGCCAGCAACCCTGCTAGCGGGGTTTACAATGAGCAGTTCTTC.

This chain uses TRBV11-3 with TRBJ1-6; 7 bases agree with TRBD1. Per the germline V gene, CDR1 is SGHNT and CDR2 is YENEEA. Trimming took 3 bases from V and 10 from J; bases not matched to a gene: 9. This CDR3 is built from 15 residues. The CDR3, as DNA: TGTGCCAGCAGCTTCCAGACAGGGATGGGCTCACCCCTCCACTTT. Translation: CASSFQTGMGSPLHF.

The CDR3 nucleotides are TGTGCCAGCAGTTACTCGAGTCAGGCAATAAATCAGCCCCAGCATTTT. Residues: CASSYSSQAINQPQHF. The gene calls are TRBV6-5 and TRBJ1-5, with no clear D. The ends were cut back, 0 bases at V and 4 bases at J, with 13 bases in the middle. CDR1 is MNHEY, CDR2 SVGAGI, per germline. CDR3 length: 16 amino acids.

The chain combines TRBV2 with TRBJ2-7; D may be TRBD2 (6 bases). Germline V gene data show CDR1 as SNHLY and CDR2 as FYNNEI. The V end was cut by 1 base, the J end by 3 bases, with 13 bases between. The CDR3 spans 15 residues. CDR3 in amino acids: CASSEGTGAGYEQYF. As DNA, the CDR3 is TGTGCCAGCAGTGAAGGAACGGGAGCCGGCTACGAGCAGTACTTC. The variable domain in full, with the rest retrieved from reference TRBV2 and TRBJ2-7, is EPEVTQTPSHQVTQMGQEVILRCVPISNHLYFYWYRQILGQKVEFLVSFYNNEISEKSEIFDDQFSVERPDGSNFTLKIRSTKLEDSAMYFCASSEGTGAGYEQYFGPGTRLTVT.

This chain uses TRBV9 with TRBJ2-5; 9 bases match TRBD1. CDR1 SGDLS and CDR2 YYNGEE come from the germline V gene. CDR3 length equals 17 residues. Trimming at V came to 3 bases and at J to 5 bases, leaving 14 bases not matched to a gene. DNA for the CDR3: TGTGCCAGCAGCGCTTCCGGGACAGGGCCCTTTCGGGAGACCCAGTACTTC. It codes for CASSASGTGPFRETQYF. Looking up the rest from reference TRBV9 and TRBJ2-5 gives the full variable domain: DSGVTQTPKHLITATGQRVTLRCSPRSGDLSVYWYQQSLDQGLQFLIQYYNGEERAKGNILERFSAQQFPDLHSELNLSSLELGDSALYFCASSASGTGPFRETQYFGPGTRLLVL.

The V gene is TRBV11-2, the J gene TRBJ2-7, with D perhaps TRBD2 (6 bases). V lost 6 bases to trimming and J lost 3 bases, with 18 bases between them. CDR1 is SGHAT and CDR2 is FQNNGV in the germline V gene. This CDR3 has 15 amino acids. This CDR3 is CASRSAGTYLYEQYF. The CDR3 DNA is TGTGCCAGCAGGAGTGCGGGGACTTATCTCTACGAGCAGTACTTC.